This TCR beta chain was identified during a study of T cells expressing NK-cell markers. General observations from the study: In several donors, dominant clonotypes made up 28.3-60.1% of CD3+CD56-NKG2C+ cells.

As for this clonotype: The antigen is not known.

CDR1 is MDHEN, CDR2 SYDVKM, per germline. The CDR3 loop spans 12 amino acids. TCRdb re-called the 5' RACE reads and shows each CDR3 protein once, DNA omitted. The sample shows approximately 460,000 distinct CDR3 sequences, and 6% to 8% sits with its ten largest clones. The source material was blood T cells: a sorted CD56 or NKG2C T cell subset, CD4+ or CD8+ T cells, or bulk PBMC T cells (not recorded which). This chain links TRBV28 with TRBJ1-1. This receptor was obtained from a woman aged 18-69 years in good health. The CDR3 sequence is CASTREGLEAFF.